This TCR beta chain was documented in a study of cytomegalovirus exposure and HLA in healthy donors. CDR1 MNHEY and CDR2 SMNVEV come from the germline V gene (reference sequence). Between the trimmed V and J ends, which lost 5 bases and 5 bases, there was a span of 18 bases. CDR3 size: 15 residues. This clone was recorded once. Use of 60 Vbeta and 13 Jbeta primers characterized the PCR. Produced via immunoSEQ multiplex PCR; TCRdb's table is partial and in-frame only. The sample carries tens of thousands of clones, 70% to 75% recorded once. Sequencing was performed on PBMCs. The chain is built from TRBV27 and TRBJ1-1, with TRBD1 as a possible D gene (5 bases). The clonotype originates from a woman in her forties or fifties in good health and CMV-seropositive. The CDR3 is CASSPYGQGNTEAFF. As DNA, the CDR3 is TGTGCCAGCAGTCCATACGGGCAGGGAAATACTGAAGCTTTCTTT.